The 31 T cell receptor beta chains given below trace back to one sample, sequenced in a study of blood T cell repertoires in COVID-19. Using immunoSEQ multiplex PCR, the repertoire was profiled, and TCRdb retains in-frame clones only, with some absent. This sample has over 200,000 clones, with around 83% found just once. Sequencing was done on a sample of peripheral blood. These receptors originate from an elderly man with acute or convalescent COVID-19.

This sequence joins TRBV28 and TRBJ2-7, with D unresolved. This CDR3 comprises 14 residues. Trimming took 6 bases from V and 2 from J, leaving 14 bases between them. Germline V gene data show CDR1 as MDHEN and CDR2 as SYDVKM. CDR3 loop: CASSPSGTTYEQYF. CDR3 sequence (DNA): TGTGCCAGCAGCCCCTCAGGTACGACCTACGAGCAGTACTTC.

This clone has only one observation. The rearrangement joins TRBV29-1 to TRBJ2-1; perhaps TRBD2 as D (6 bases). The CDR3 sequence is 15 residues long. V was clipped by 2 bases and J by 2 bases, with 13 bases between them. Looked up from germline, CDR1 is SQVTM and CDR2 is ANQGSEA. CDR3 amino acids: CSVEMRGSPYNEQFF. The DNA for the CDR3 is TGCAGCGTTGAAATGCGGGGTTCCCCCTACAATGAGCAGTTCTTC.

This sequence joins TRBV28 and TRBJ2-5; TRBD2 might be the D (6 bases). The CDR3 length is 15 residues. The V end lost 1 base, the J end lost 1 base, and 10 bases lay between the germline ends. Germline V gene sequence: CDR1 MDHEN, CDR2 SYDVKM. The CDR3 reads CASSLLGGTQETQYF. Written as DNA, the CDR3 is TGTGCCAGCAGTTTATTGGGGGGAACCCAAGAGACCCAGTACTTC.

The rearrangement joins TRBV7-3 to TRBJ2-7, with 9 bases aligning to TRBD1. CDR3 length equals 14 residues. V shed 5 bases, J shed 6 bases, and the junction held 8 bases outside the gene matches. In germline, CDR1 is SGHTA, CDR2 FQGTGA. CDR3 coding DNA: TGTGCCAGCAGCCCCGGGACAGGGCGAGTCGAGCAGTACTTC. Translation gives CASSPGTGRVEQYF. The variable domain in full, completed from reference TRBV7-3 and TRBJ2-7, reads GAGVSQTPSNKVTEKGKYVELRCDPISGHTALYWYRQSLGQGPEFLIYFQGTGAADDSGLPNDRFFAVRPEGSVSTLKIQRTERGDSAVYLCASSPGTGRVEQYFGPGTRLTVT.

The chain links TRBV19 to TRBJ2-3; D possibly corresponds to TRBD1 (6 bases). The germline V and J ends were trimmed by 8 bases and 4 bases, with 22 bases remaining between them. CDR3 length: 16 amino acids. In germline, CDR1 is LNHDA, CDR2 SQIVND (reference sequence). CDR3 sequence (DNA): TGTGCCAGTTCCCCATCTACAGGGTTATGGTCAGATACGCAGTATTTT. It codes for CASSPSTGLWSDTQYF.

This clone came up many times. V gene TRBV7-8 combines with J gene TRBJ2-4; D is perhaps TRBD2 (5 bases). CDR3 length: 17 amino acids. V gave up 1 base and J gave up 0 bases, with 13 bases separating them. Germline V gives CDR1 SGHVS, CDR2 FQNEAQ. CDR3 sequence: CASSLDAGTLAKNIQYF. DNA of the CDR3: TGTGCCAGCAGCTTAGACGCGGGTACCTTAGCCAAAAACATTCAGTACTTC.

The rearrangement joins TRBV9 to TRBJ2-1, with 9 positions matching TRBD2. J lost 2 bases, V lost 0 bases, and 12 bases had no gene match. Germline V CDR1 and CDR2: SGDLS, YYNGEE. The CDR3 is made up of 19 amino acids. For the CDR3, the DNA is TGTGCCAGCAGCGTAGACCCCTTAGGAGCGGGGGGAACCTACAATGAGCAGTTCTTC. The encoded protein is CASSVDPLGAGGTYNEQFF.

CDR3 in DNA: TGTGCCAGCAGCCTTTCGACAGGAGTTAATGAAAAACTGTTTTTT. This gives the protein CASSLSTGVNEKLFF. This chain links TRBV7-9 with TRBJ1-4, with D maybe TRBD1 (6 bases). CDR1 and CDR2 (germline): SEHNR, FQNEAQ (reference sequence). Between the trimmed V and J ends, which lost 5 bases and 4 bases, there was a span of 14 bases. The CDR3 has 15 residues.

V usage is TRBV5-4 and J usage is TRBJ2-3, with 8 nucleotides matching TRBD1. V gave up 1 base and J gave up 4 bases; unmatched junction bases: 11. Germline lookup yields CDR1 SGHNT and CDR2 YYREEE (reference sequence). The CDR3 contains 17 residues. This CDR3 is CASSLSGGGLLPDTQYF. The CDR3 bases are TGTGCCAGCAGCTTGTCAGGGGGCGGCTTATTACCAGATACGCAGTATTTT. The variable domain in full, completed from reference TRBV5-4 and TRBJ2-3, reads ETGVTQSPTHLIKTRGQQVTLRCSSQSGHNTVSWYQQALGQGPQFIFQYYREEENGRGNFPPRFSGLQFPNYSSELNVNALELDDSALYLCASSLSGGGLLPDTQYFGPGTRLTVL.

This sequence joins TRBV14 and TRBJ2-1, with a possible D match to TRBD2 (6 bases). V lost 1 base and J 10 bases, leaving 17 bases between the germline ends. CDR3 length: 15 amino acids. CDR1 SGHDN and CDR2 FVKESK come from the germline V gene. CDR3 in amino acids: CASSQGLATSGEQFF. Written as DNA, the CDR3 is TGTGCCAGCAGCCAAGGGCTAGCGACTTCGGGAGAGCAGTTCTTC.

The chain combines TRBV28 with TRBJ1-2, with D perhaps matching TRBD1 (6 bases). The CDR3 has 15 amino acids. Germline V lookup: CDR1 MDHEN, CDR2 SYDVKM. The ends were cut back, 6 bases at V and 0 bases at J, with 14 bases in the middle. CDR3 sequence: CASRSEQGANYGYTF. In DNA, the CDR3 is TGTGCCAGCAGATCTGAACAGGGTGCTAACTATGGCTACACCTTC.

This clone was found a few times. This chain links TRBV14 with TRBJ1-2, with no clear D. The CDR3 is 13 residues long. Trimming stripped 4 bases from V and 8 bases from J, with 14 bases between. Germline loops: CDR1 SGHDN, CDR2 FVKESK. The CDR3 region is CASSPQSGTGYTF. The CDR3 bases are TGTGCCAGCAGCCCCCAATCGGGTACCGGCTACACCTTC.

The chain links TRBV11-1 to TRBJ2-7, with 9 bases that match TRBD1. The CDR3 has 16 residues. Germline values: CDR1 SGHAT, CDR2 FQDESV (reference sequence). The V segment lost 5 bases and the J segment 5 bases; nucleotides outside the gene matches: 13. CDR3 nucleotides: TGTGCCAGCAGCACAGGCGCCGGGACAGGGTTCAACGAGCAGTACTTC. Its protein product is CASSTGAGTGFNEQYF. Full variable domain (rest looked up from reference TRBV11-1 and TRBJ2-7): EAEVAQSPRYKITEKSQAVAFWCDPISGHATLYWYRQILGQGPELLVQFQDESVVDDSQLPKDRFSAERLKGVDSTLKIQPAELGDSAMYLCASSTGAGTGFNEQYFGPGTRLTVT.

This clone was counted only a few times. The chain has TRBV7-8 and TRBJ1-6; 7 positions match TRBD1. The CDR3 runs 13 residues. CDR1 is SGHVS and CDR2 is FQNEAQ in the germline V gene. With 6 bases clipped from V and 10 bases from J, the junction kept 6 bases outside the gene matches. For the CDR3, the DNA is TGTGCCAGCAGACCATCAGGGGGGTCACCCCTCCACTTT. Encoded protein: CASRPSGGSPLHF.

The gene calls are TRBV6-5 and TRBJ1-1; D gene uncertain. The CDR3 is made up of 15 amino acids. From germline, CDR1 is MNHEY and CDR2 SVGAGI. The V and J ends lost 6 bases and 1 base respectively, with 15 bases between them. DNA of the CDR3: TGTGCCAGCAGCTCCCCCGGAGTCGAGAACACTGAAGCTTTCTTT. Residues: CASSSPGVENTEAFF.

This clone was recorded only once. This chain connects TRBV30 to TRBJ2-5; possibly TRBD1 for D (5 bases). The germline V gene has CDR1 GTSNPN and CDR2 SVGIG (reference sequence). Trimming cost V 3 bases and J 5 bases, with 10 bases left between them. The CDR3 covers 12 residues. CDR3 coding DNA: TGTGCCTGGAGAAAGTCAGGGGAGACCCAGTACTTC. It codes for CAWRKSGETQYF.

This chain links TRBV5-1 with TRBJ1-5; TRBD1 matches 7 bases. The germline CDR1 and CDR2 sequences are SGHRS and YFSETQ. The ends lost 1 base at V and 7 bases at J; junction bases unmatched: 2. CDR3 length equals 13 residues. DNA of the CDR3: TGCGCCAGCAGCTTGTCAGGGGGACAGCCCCAGCATTTT. This translates into CASSLSGGQPQHF. Combining the CDR3 with reference TRBV5-1 and TRBJ1-5 gives the whole variable domain KAGVTQTPRYLIKTRGQQVTLSCSPISGHRSVSWYQQTPGQGLQFLFEYFSETQRNKGNFPGRFSGRQFSNSRSEMNVSTLELGDSALYLCASSLSGGQPQHFGDGTRLSIL.

V usage is TRBV7-9 and J usage is TRBJ1-3; 8 nucleotides agree with TRBD1. The CDR3 runs 18 residues. Germline CDR1 SEHNR, CDR2 FQNEAQ (reference sequence). V shed 5 bases, J shed 8 bases, and the junction held 20 bases outside the gene matches. Here the CDR3 reads CASSPLHRLGGQGDTIYF. The CDR3 region has the DNA TGTGCCAGCAGCCCCCTCCACCGGTTGGGCGGACAGGGAGACACCATATATTTT.

The CDR3 DNA reads TGTGCCAGCAGCTTCCTAAGCTCTGGGGCCAACGTCCTGACTTTC. This encodes CASSFLSSGANVLTF. V gene TRBV7-8 combines with J gene TRBJ2-6; D unresolved. The CDR3 covers 15 residues. V shed 3 bases and J shed 0 bases, with 6 bases lying between them. Germline V gene lookup returns CDR1 SGHVS and CDR2 FQNEAQ.

The V call is TRBV28, the J call TRBJ1-5; 10 positions agree with TRBD1. V shed 6 bases and J 2 bases; nucleotides not matched to a gene: 7. Germline CDR1 and CDR2: MDHEN and SYDVKM. The CDR3 has 16 residues. CDR3 coding DNA: TGTGCCAGCAGCTCTCCCGGGACAGGGGGCAATCAGCCCCAGCATTTT. Its translation is CASSSPGTGGNQPQHF.

This rearrangement joins TRBV6-5 to TRBJ2-7; 10 bases map to TRBD1. CDR3 length: 14 residues. The trim removed 6 bases at V and 2 bases at J, leaving 4 bases unmatched. Germline loops: CDR1 MNHEY, CDR2 SVGAGI. CDR3 region: CASRLDRGAYEQYF. CDR3 DNA sequence: TGTGCCAGCAGGCTGGACAGGGGGGCCTACGAGCAGTACTTC.

This chain connects TRBV9 to TRBJ2-5; tentatively, D is TRBD2 (6 bases). The V and J ends lost 2 bases and 7 bases respectively, with 12 bases between them. The CDR3 runs 13 residues. CDR1 is SGDLS, CDR2 YYNGEE, per germline. This chain's CDR3 is CASSVEGGSTQYF. DNA for the CDR3: TGTGCCAGCAGCGTTGAGGGAGGTTCGACCCAGTACTTC. The full variable domain, its missing parts supplied by reference TRBV9 and TRBJ2-5, is DSGVTQTPKHLITATGQRVTLRCSPRSGDLSVYWYQQSLDQGLQFLIQYYNGEERAKGNILERFSAQQFPDLHSELNLSSLELGDSALYFCASSVEGGSTQYFGPGTRLLVL.

This chain connects TRBV28 to TRBJ1-2, with a tentative D call TRBD1 (6 bases). V dropped 4 bases and J dropped 4 bases, with 13 bases sitting between them. Looked up from germline, CDR1 is MDHEN and CDR2 is SYDVKM. The CDR3 loop spans 14 amino acids. The chain's CDR3 is CASSSDRILYGYTF. In DNA, the CDR3 is TGTGCCAGCAGTTCGGACAGAATTCTCTATGGCTACACCTTC.

The genes are TRBV11-2 and TRBJ1-3; D not resolved. Germline loops: CDR1 SGHAT, CDR2 FQNNGV. The CDR3 length is 15 residues. Trimming pared 5 bases from V and 4 bases from J, leaving 15 bases between. The CDR3 nucleotides are TGTGCCAGCAGCCGAGGGCCTCCCCTGGGAAACACCATATATTTT. It codes for CASSRGPPLGNTIYF. The full variable domain, completed using reference TRBV11-2 and TRBJ1-3, is EAGVAQSPRYKIIEKRQSVAFWCNPISGHATLYWYQQILGQGPKLLIQFQNNGVVDDSQLPKDRFSAERLKGVDSTLKIQPAKLEDSAVYLCASSRGPPLGNTIYFGEGSWLTVV.

This chain joins TRBV7-2 and TRBJ2-5; TRBD1 might be the D (5 bases). From germline, CDR1 is SGHTA and CDR2 FQGNSA. The CDR3 consists of 15 residues. Trimming shortened V by 5 bases and J by 5 bases, and 18 bases separated the two germline ends. The CDR3 nucleotides are TGTGCCAGCAGCCACAGGTCAGCCTATGGGGAGACCCAGTACTTC. Translation: CASSHRSAYGETQYF.

This clone has more than one count but fewer than ten. The rearrangement uses TRBV9 and TRBJ2-1, with TRBD1 as a possible D gene (6 bases). Germline CDR1 is SGDLS and CDR2 is YYNGEE. The CDR3 is 15 residues long. V dropped 0 bases and J dropped 9 bases, with 16 bases sitting between them. Written as DNA, the CDR3 is TGTGCCAGCAGCGTAGAGACAGGCCGTCTCGGTGAGCAGTTCTTC. This sequence encodes CASSVETGRLGEQFF.

The chain recombines TRBV10-3 with TRBJ1-4; 9 bases line up with TRBD1. From germline, CDR1 is ENHRY and CDR2 SYGVKD. This CDR3 region has 16 residues. V dropped 3 bases and J dropped 4; count of bases not matched to a gene: 6. The CDR3 DNA follows: TGTGCCATCAGTGAAACCGGGACAGGGCTTAATGAAAAACTGTTTTTT. Translated: CAISETGTGLNEKLFF.

The V gene is TRBV5-4, the J gene TRBJ2-5, with 10 bases aligning to TRBD2. Germline assignment: CDR1 SGHNT and CDR2 YYREEE (reference sequence). The CDR3 is 18 residues long. J gave up 4 bases and V 4 bases, and 16 bases lay outside the gene matches. The CDR3 bases are TGTGCCAGCAGCCTAGGGACTAGCGTAACCCCCTTGGCAGAGACCCAGTACTTC. This sequence encodes CASSLGTSVTPLAETQYF. The whole variable domain, filled in from reference TRBV5-4 and TRBJ2-5, reads ETGVTQSPTHLIKTRGQQVTLRCSSQSGHNTVSWYQQALGQGPQFIFQYYREEENGRGNFPPRFSGLQFPNYSSELNVNALELDDSALYLCASSLGTSVTPLAETQYFGPGTRLLVL.

The rearrangement uses TRBV12-3 or TRBV12-4 and TRBJ2-5; possibly TRBD1 for D (6 bases). This CDR3 comprises 12 residues. V lost 6 bases to trimming and J lost 12 bases, with 17 bases between them. CDR3 protein: CASSPGTGFKYF. CDR3 DNA: TGTGCCAGCAGCCCAGGCACAGGGTTTAAGTACTTC.

The chain links TRBV3-1 (or the pseudogene TRBV3-2) to TRBJ1-1; weak D call: TRBD1 (6 bases). Germline V gene sequence: CDR1 LGHDT, CDR2 YNNKEL (reference sequence). The CDR3 extends over 13 amino acids. V shed 3 bases and J shed 5 bases, with 10 bases lying between them. DNA for the CDR3: TGTGCCAGCAGCCACGAAAGGGGGACTGAAGCTTTCTTT. Amino acids: CASSHERGTEAFF.

This clone was found many times. The chain has TRBV19 and TRBJ2-7; 9 bases map to TRBD1. V dropped 8 bases and J dropped 6; count of bases not matched to a gene: 8. The CDR3 consists of 13 residues. Germline assignment: CDR1 LNHDA and CDR2 SQIVND (reference sequence). CDR3 protein: CASRPGQGLEQYF. CDR3 nucleotide sequence: TGTGCCAGTCGACCGGGACAGGGACTCGAGCAGTACTTC.